The T cell receptor beta chain under discussion was sequenced for a study of control samples from healthy donors and cancer patients (dated by TCRdb to 2020 to 2022). Trimming at the junction amounts to 1 base on V and 6 bases on J, and the germline ends lie 12 bases apart. The CDR3 goes from the cysteine to the phenylalanine over 14 residues. The sequence is cut down to CDR3 DNA, 42 bases in frame from base 1. According to the germline V gene, CDR1 reads LGHNA and CDR2 reads YSLEER. Libraries were built with the immunoSEQ multiplex PCR assay. TCRdb re-hosts the immuneACCESS table, in-frame sequences only. Its copies lack some clones; in the studies checked, an unresolved V gene accounts for under half of them, and the cause for the rest is not known. Counted in this sample were some 140,000 clones; about 94% of them appeared once. The ten biggest clones cover 5% to 6.5% of the sample. In regard to this clone: Its antigen is currently not known. No base qualities exist here, and no much larger clone lies one base off it.

Recombination linked TRBV4-3 to TRBJ1-2; there is no confident call for the D gene. The source of this sequence is a man aged 40-50 years in good health. The sample comprised blood. The DNA sequence follows: TGCGCCAGCAGCCAAGGACGGATAGCAGATGGCTACACCTTC. Its translation reads: CASSQGRIADGYTF.